The T cell receptor (beta chain) described here comes from a study of T cell changes during pregnancy in multiple sclerosis. The CDR3 runs 14 residues. Trimming left V 5 bases short and J 0 bases short, with 11 bases between. Germline V gene lookup returns CDR1 SGHTA and CDR2 FQGNSA. This clone showed up just once. Only in-frame clones appear in the TCRdb table, and some are missing; sequencing was by immunoSEQ multiplex PCR. The sample shows roughly 76,000 clones, 75% to 95% of them seen only once. This sample comprised CD4+ T cells from peripheral blood mononuclear cells, obtained in the second trimester of pregnancy. The receptor comes from a female donor with multiple sclerosis, enrolled in a pregnancy study. The chain combines TRBV7-2 with TRBJ2-7; D is unresolved. In DNA form, the CDR3 reads TGTGCCAGCAGCCCACGCCGTAGCTCCTACGAGCAGTACTTC. As protein: CASSPRRSSYEQYF. Combining the CDR3 with reference TRBV7-2 and TRBJ2-7 gives the whole variable domain GAGVSQSPSNKVTEKGKDVELRCDPISGHTALYWYRQSLGQGLEFLIYFQGNSAPDKSGLPSDRFSAERTGGSVSTLTIQRTQQEDSAVYLCASSPRRSSYEQYFGPGTRLTVT.